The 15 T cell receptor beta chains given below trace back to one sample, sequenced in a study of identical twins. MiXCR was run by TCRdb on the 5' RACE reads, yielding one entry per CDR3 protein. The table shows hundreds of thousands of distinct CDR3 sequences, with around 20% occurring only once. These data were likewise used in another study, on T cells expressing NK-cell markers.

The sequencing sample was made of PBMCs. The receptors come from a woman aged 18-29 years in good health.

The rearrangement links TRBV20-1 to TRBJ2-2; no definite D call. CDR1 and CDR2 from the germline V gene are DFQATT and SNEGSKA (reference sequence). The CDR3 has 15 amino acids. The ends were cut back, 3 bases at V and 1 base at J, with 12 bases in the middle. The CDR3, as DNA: TGCAGTGCTAGTGTCCGAGGATGGAACACCGGGGAGCTGTTTTTT. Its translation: CSASVRGWNTGELFF.

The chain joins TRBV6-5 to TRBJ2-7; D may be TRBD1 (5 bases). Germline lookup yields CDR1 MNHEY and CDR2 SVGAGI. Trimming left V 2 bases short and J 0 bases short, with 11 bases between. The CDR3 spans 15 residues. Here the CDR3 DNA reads TGTGCCAGCAGTTACCCTTCCGACAGCTCCTACGAGCAGTACTTC. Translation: CASSYPSDSSYEQYF.

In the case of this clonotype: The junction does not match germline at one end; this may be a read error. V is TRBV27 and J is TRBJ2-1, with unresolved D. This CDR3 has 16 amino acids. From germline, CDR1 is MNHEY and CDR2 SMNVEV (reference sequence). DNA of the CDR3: TGTGCCAGCAGTTTAGGTGGTCTACTATCCTACAATGTGCAGTTCTTC. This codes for CASSLGGLLSYNVQFF.

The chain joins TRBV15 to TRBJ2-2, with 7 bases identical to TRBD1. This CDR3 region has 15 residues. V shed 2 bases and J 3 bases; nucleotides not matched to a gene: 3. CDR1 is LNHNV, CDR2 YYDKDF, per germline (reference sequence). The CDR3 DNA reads TGTGCCACCAGCAGATGGGACAGCTACACCGGGGAGCTGTTTTTT. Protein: CATSRWDSYTGELFF.

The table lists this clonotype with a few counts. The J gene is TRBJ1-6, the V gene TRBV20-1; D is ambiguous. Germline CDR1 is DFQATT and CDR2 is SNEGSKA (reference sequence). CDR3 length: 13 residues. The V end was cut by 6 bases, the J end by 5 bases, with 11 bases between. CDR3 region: CSARPHHNSPLHF. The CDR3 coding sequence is TGCAGTGCCAGGCCGCATCATAATTCACCCCTCCACTTT.

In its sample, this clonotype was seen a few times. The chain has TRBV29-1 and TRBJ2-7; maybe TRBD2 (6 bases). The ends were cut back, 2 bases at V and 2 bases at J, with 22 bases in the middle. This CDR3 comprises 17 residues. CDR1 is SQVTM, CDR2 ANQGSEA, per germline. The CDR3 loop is CSVETPGEAGATYEQYF. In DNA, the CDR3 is TGCAGCGTTGAAACGCCGGGGGAGGCAGGCGCTACCTACGAGCAGTACTTC.

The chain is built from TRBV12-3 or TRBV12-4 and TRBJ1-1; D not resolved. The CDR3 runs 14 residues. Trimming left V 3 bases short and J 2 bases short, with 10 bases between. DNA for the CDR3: TGTGCCAGCAGTTTCCAGGTTGTTAACACTGAAGCTTTCTTT. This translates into CASSFQVVNTEAFF.

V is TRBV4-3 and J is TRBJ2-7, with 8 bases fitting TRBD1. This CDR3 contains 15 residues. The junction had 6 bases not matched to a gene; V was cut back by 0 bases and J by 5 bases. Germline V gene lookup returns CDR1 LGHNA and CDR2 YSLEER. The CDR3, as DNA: TGCGCCAGCAGCCAAGACACAGACAGGGGTAACGAGCAGTACTTC. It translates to CASSQDTDRGNEQYF.

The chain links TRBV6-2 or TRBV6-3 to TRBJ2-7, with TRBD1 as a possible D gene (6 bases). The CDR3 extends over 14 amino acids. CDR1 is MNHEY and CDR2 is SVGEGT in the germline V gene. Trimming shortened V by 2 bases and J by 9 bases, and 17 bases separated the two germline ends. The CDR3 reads CASSYRDTNPGQYF. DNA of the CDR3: TGTGCCAGCAGTTACCGGGACACTAACCCAGGGCAGTACTTC.

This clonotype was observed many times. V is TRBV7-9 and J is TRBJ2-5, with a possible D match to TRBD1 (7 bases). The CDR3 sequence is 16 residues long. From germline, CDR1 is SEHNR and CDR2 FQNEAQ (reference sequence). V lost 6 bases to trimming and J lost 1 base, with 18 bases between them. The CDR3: CASRKGGDRLQETQYF. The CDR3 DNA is TGTGCCAGCAGAAAAGGAGGGGACAGACTCCAAGAGACCCAGTACTTC.

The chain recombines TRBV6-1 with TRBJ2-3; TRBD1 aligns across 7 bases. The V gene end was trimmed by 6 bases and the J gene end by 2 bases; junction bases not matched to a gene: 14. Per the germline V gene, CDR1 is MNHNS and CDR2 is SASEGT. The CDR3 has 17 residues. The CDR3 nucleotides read TGTGCCAGCAGGCCCGCCAGGACAGGAAGCATCACAGATACGCAGTATTTT. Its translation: CASRPARTGSITDTQYF.

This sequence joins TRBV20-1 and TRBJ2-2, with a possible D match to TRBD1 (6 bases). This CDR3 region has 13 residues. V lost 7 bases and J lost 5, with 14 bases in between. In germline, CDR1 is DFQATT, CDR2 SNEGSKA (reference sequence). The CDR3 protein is CSVPWTETGELFF. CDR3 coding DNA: TGCAGTGTTCCGTGGACAGAAACCGGGGAGCTGTTTTTT.

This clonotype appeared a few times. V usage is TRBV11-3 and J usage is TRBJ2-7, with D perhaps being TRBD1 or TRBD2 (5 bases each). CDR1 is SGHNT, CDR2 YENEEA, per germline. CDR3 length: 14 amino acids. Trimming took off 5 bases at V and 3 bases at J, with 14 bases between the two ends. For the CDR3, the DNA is TGTGCCAGCAGCGCCCGACAGAGGGGCTACGAGCAGTACTTC. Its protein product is CASSARQRGYEQYF.

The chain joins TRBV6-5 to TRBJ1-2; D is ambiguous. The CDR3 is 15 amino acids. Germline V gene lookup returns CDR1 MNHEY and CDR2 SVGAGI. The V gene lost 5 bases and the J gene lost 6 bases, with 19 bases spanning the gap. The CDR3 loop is CASSDLMTDGHGYTF. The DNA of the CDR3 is TGTGCCAGCAGTGACTTGATGACTGACGGACATGGCTACACCTTC.

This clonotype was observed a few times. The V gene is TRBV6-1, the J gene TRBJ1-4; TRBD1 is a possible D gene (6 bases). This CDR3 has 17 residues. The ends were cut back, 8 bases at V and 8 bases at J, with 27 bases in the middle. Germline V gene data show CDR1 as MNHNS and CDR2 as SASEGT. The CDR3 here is CASRRGYSGDTEEKLFF. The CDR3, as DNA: TGTGCCAGCCGTAGAGGATATAGTGGGGACACAGAGGAAAAACTGTTTTTT.